This section outlines one TCR beta chain sequence together with its context. This clone was counted a few times. This receptor's antigen is unknown. No qualities accompany the bases; no much larger clone lies one base away. Libraries were made using the immunoSEQ multiplex PCR assay. For the multiplex PCR, a mixture combining 60 forward primers for TCR Vbeta segments and 13 reverse primers for TCR Jbeta segments was used. Amplification of the CDR3 region of rearranged TCR beta genes was performed with a multiplex PCR assay on genomic DNA. Amplified TCR beta libraries were sequenced as 87-base-pair reads on the Illumina HiSeq System. In the authors' own workflow: Across the 600 to 700 repertoires, a later analysis counted roughly 77 million unique TCR beta chains, roughly 11 million of which were shared by at least two donors. Raw reads were error-corrected and collapsed into unique sequences with a nearest-neighbor algorithm that merged closely related sequences to remove PCR and sequencing errors. Alignment of CDR3 sequences to IMGT reference sequences was used to assign V, D and J gene segments. For a sequence to be retained, at least a six-nucleotide match to both a V gene segment and a J gene segment was required. Rearrangements were classified as productive when the CDR3 lacked stop codons and remained in frame with V and J, and all other rearrangements were classified as non-productive. CDR3 was defined by IMGT convention, running from the second conserved V-encoded cysteine to the conserved J-encoded phenylalanine. The earlier analysis of approximately 590 of the donors excluded any sequence lacking an unambiguous match to a single V gene segment. An earlier analysis of a few hundred of the donors called V segments functional above 56.7% productive rearrangements and segregating when the between-donor standard deviation exceeded 5%. To diagnose cytomegalovirus status from the catalog of TCR beta chain sequences, a statistical classification framework was built. In a later analysis, V and J genes were assigned by comparing TCR nucleotide sequences against IMGT/GENE-DB human TR gene sequences. Using the TCRdist pipeline, a later analysis assigned CDR3 sequences along with most-parsimonious VDJ recombination scenarios. In a later analysis, every TCR beta chain was defined by the combination of its CDR3 amino acid sequence and its V-gene family, and reads without a unique V-gene family were dropped. In a later analysis, approximately 590 highly shared, low-generation-probability nucleotide sequences were removed to address suspected cross-contamination and a sequencing artifact. In a later analysis, a clonal expansion index for each public chain was calculated from normalized within-repertoire ranks of inferred template counts. A later analysis computed generation probabilities with a VDJ recombination model fitted to out-of-frame rearrangements, and checked the results against IGoR. In a later analysis, hypergeometric tests were used to score TCR-TCR, TCR-HLA and TCR-CMV co-occurrence, with a repertoire-size bias correction applied to TCR pairs. In a later analysis, false discovery rates were estimated by permuting HLA or CMV assignments 20 times. In a later analysis, co-occurring TCRs were grouped with DBSCAN, and TCRdist sequence similarity was added when clustering was performed within HLA-allele-positive subsets. For co-occurrence clustering, repertoires with fewer than 30,000 or more than 120,000 public chains were excluded, along with roughly 5 repertoires with anomalous nucleotide sharing. TCRdb holds this immuneACCESS table with in-frame rearrangements only. Some clones are missing; in checked studies, unresolved V genes explain under half, and the rest has no known cause. D and trimming come from the DNA, and the V and J calls and clone size come from that table. Here the sample has 100,000 to 150,000 clones; over 75% occur a single time. The ten largest clonotypes hold roughly 1.7% of the sample.

The germline V gene supplies CDR1 SGHRS and CDR2 YFSETQ. The CDR3 numbers 15 residues from cysteine through phenylalanine. The entry retains the CDR3 DNA only, 45 bases that are in frame from base 1. V drops 0 bases and J drops 7 bases, leaving 14 bases in between. In total, 600 or so healthy bone marrow donors made up the cohort. All cohort members were sampled while nominally healthy, although unrecorded immune exposures were likely present. The donor tested CMV seronegative, placing the donor among the 350 or so seronegative members of the cohort. A peripheral blood sample was provided by each donor, and peripheral blood mononuclear cells were used for TCR beta sequencing. Genomic DNA was extracted from the blood cell samples with the Qiagen DNeasy Blood Extraction Kit. This sample is drawn from a study of cytomegalovirus exposure and HLA in healthy donors (dated by TCRdb to about 2017). Concerning the study at large: In an earlier analysis of roughly 500 of the donors, 276 Gb of sequence data and 100 million or so unique TCR beta sequences from roughly 200 million T cells were reported. The aim of the study was to test whether cataloging public T cell receptors could identify signatures of past pathogen exposure. The study used immunosequencing to profile the T cell repertoires of approximately 630 subjects and linked those repertoires to cytomegalovirus serostatus. To study patterns of TCR occurrence, a later analysis re-analyzed previously published TCR beta repertoires from 600 to 750 donors and added high-resolution HLA genotyping. Both class I and class II loci were covered by HLA typing, at four-digit resolution. Among about 360 genotyped donors of the cohort, an average of about 240,000 unique TCR beta nucleotide sequences were sequenced per donor, roughly 18% of them non-productive. Every repertoire in the discovery cohort had been generated on one and the same sequencing platform. In a later genetic analysis, genome-wide SNP genotypes for about 65% of the 666 donors were used, and that subset was treated as a discovery cohort. High-throughput TCR immunosequencing, statistical association of individual TCRs with disease status, and machine learning were combined to predict cytomegalovirus infection status. The genetic ancestry cluster associated with self-reported Caucasian donors included about 81% of the roughly 400 genotyped donors. Around 320 gigabases of sequencing data and tens of millions of unique TCR sequences were included in an early release covering several hundred HLA-typed donors. In an earlier analysis of a few hundred of the donors, high-throughput TCR beta sequencing was used to judge whether each TCR beta V gene segment behaved as functional or pseudogenic. The number of typed donors differed by locus: about 620-640 for A, B, C, DRB1 and DQB1; some 540 for DQA1; 606 for DPA1; and 400 to 480 for DPB1. Besides the first cohort of roughly 660 subjects, a separate validation cohort made up of 120 different subjects was used. Rather than drawing on any new phenotypic data, the later analysis identified candidate immune exposures from TCR beta sequences and the way those sequences occurred across donors. Donor age, sex, ethnicity and CMV serostatus were collected together with the repertoire data. Several DR-DQ haplotypes were treated as single units for association and clustering because of strong linkage in the cohort.

What the study reported, not specific to this receptor: A cluster of highly shared sequence variants was judged likely to be a technical artifact of the sequencing pipeline. The 87-base-pair reads could not distinguish some IMGT-functional V segments, including TRBV6-2 and TRBV6-3, so those segments were excluded. Roughly uniform sequencing depth across donors was assumed in presence/absence analyses, although this assumption may not hold. In a later analysis, several top co-occurrence clusters were reported to appear linked to parvovirus B19, influenza, CMV and Epstein-Barr virus. In a later genetic analysis, a missense DCLRE1C variant was associated with V-gene and J-gene trimming of TCR beta chains, and the association was replicated in an independent cohort. A later genetic analysis reported fewer N-insertions in productive TCRs among donors in an Asian-associated ancestry cluster than the approximately 670-donor mean. Across donors, most TCR sequences were observed very rarely, whereas some public TCRs were present in many individuals. According to the authors, the approach could potentially be generalized to other disease states and immunological phenotypes. A total of 150 to 200 TCR beta chains were listed by the study as associated with cytomegalovirus. Immune exposure information for the cohort was limited to CMV serostatus. A further reported finding was that TCR beta sequences accurately predicted the HLA-A and HLA-B alleles for most subjects in the first cohort. A later analysis found that HLA-associated TCR beta chains were more clonally expanded and had lower generation probabilities than equally common non-associated chains. In a later analysis, TCR association rates were found to vary across HLA loci, with the most associated TCRs seen for DRB1 alleles and the fewest for HLA-C alleles. According to a later analysis, most CMV-associated TCR beta chains appeared to be HLA-restricted, and the HLA associations seemed to be driven largely by CMV exposure. Cytomegalovirus status was reported to be diagnosed by the classifier with high specificity and sensitivity in both the original and validation cohorts. Because some donors lacked HLA typing at each locus, the association tests relied only on the typed subset. In an earlier analysis of about 600 of the donors, most TCR beta V segments appeared in productive rearrangements about 87% or about 30% of the time, broadly matching IMGT annotations. Correlated functional status among segregating V segments might reflect linkage disequilibrium, but an unknown experimental factor could not be ruled out. When HLA alleles, especially DR and DQ, strongly co-occurred, TCR associations were difficult to assign to individual alleles. The cohort was sequenced for TCR beta chains only, and without alpha or paired-chain data the features that could be detected were limited. In vitro tests confirmed that three of the cytomegalovirus-associated TCR beta chains recognize cytomegalovirus antigens. The earlier analysis of fewer than 750 of the donors excluded some 16 rarely observed V segments, including chromosome 9 orphons, because counts were too low. Specific HLA alleles were associated with over 15,000 TCR beta sequences at a false discovery rate of 0.05 in a later analysis.

Here the chain combines TRBV5-1 and TRBJ1-5; the D gene is perhaps TRBD1, on 5 matching bases. The specimen sequenced was PBMCs. The sequence derives from a boy aged 5-17 years in good health and CMV-seronegative. The DNA is as follows: TGCGCCAGCAGCTTGGGGGGCCTGAACGGGCAGCCCCAGCATTTT. Its protein reads: CASSLGGLNGQPQHF. Joined to the reference TRBV5-1 and TRBJ1-5 proteins, this CDR3 gives the full variable domain: KAGVTQTPRYLIKTRGQQVTLSCSPISGHRSVSWYQQTPGQGLQFLFEYFSETQRNKGNFPGRFSGRQFSNSRSEMNVSTLELGDSALYLCASSLGGLNGQPQHFGDGTRLSIL.